The sequence of this T cell receptor beta chain was determined in a study of blood T cell repertoires in COVID-19. Original analysis: Amplified reference gene primers provided the basis for estimating nucleated cell counts. The data were produced by immunoSEQ multiplex PCR, yet TCRdb's version contains in-frame clones alone and is incomplete. V and J calls and clone size are copied from that table; D and trimming were computed from the DNA. The sample has 97,000 or so clones, approximately 82% seen once. The CDR3 spans 15 residues. The V gene's germline CDR1 is DFQATT and CDR2 SNEGSKA (reference sequence). V was cut by 3 bases and J by 0 bases, with 12 bases left in between.

The source is a man aged 55-75 years with acute or convalescent COVID-19. The chain is built from TRBV20-1 and TRBJ2-4, with D possibly matching TRBD1 (5 bases). Sequenced sample: peripheral blood. CDR3 sequence reads: CSASSPTEAKNIQYF. For the CDR3, the DNA is TGCAGTGCTAGTTCCCCGACAGAAGCCAAAAACATTCAGTACTTC.